The present entry profiles one T cell receptor (beta chain) with its context. Its specificity is not known. The assay was immunoSEQ multiplex PCR, and TCRdb's table has in-frame clones only and misses some. Of 95,000 to 150,000 clones in the sample, around 93% were seen once. This sample is part of a study of OX40 agonist ivuxolimab in advanced cancers. Study-wide points: CD4+ T cells averaged fewer expanded clones than CD8+ T cells.

V was clipped by 5 bases and J by 4 bases, with 9 bases between them. CDR3 length: 12 amino acids. Looked up from germline, CDR1 is SGHKS and CDR2 is YYEKEE (reference sequence). The genes are TRBV5-5 and TRBJ1-2, with D unclear. The source material was CD4+ or CD8+ T cells sorted from blood, sampled in a trial of the OX40 agonist ivuxolimab. The TCR comes from an adult with an advanced solid tumor such as melanoma, head and neck, liver or kidney cancer. Here the CDR3 reads CASRSGVYGYTF. CDR3 sequence (DNA): TGTGCCAGCAGATCCGGGGTCTATGGCTACACCTTC.